This is a list of T cell receptor beta chains from one sample in a study of blood T cell repertoires in COVID-19. The assay was immunoSEQ multiplex PCR, and TCRdb's table has in-frame clones only and misses some. Of 150,000 to 200,000 clones in the sample, approximately 90% are singletons; the top ten hold 6.6%. The material sequenced was PBMCs or T cells enriched from blood (not recorded which). These receptors came from a woman in her forties or fifties who had recovered from COVID-19. Both conserved end residues are part of each CDR3. D genes are given only for firm matches.

V	D	J	CDR3
TRBV3-1/TRBV3-2	-	TRBJ2-5	CASSPQRQVQETQYF
TRBV27	-	TRBJ2-3	CASFNGGTDTQYF
TRBV7-6	-	TRBJ2-7	CASSSEPGVSVQYF
TRBV7-9	-	TRBJ1-1	CASSRTAMNTEAFF
TRBV12-3/TRBV12-4	-	TRBJ1-4	CASSSSRGEKLFF
TRBV3-1/TRBV3-2	TRBD2	TRBJ2-5	CASSQPPTSPPGETQYF
TRBV11-2	-	TRBJ2-2	CASSTGHANTGELFF
TRBV10-3	-	TRBJ1-6	CAISELENSPLHF
TRBV5-4	-	TRBJ2-7	CASSRTGDYEQYF
TRBV12-5	TRBD2	TRBJ2-3	CASGFGLAGGRTDTQYF
TRBV6-4	-	TRBJ1-5	CASSEGEGQPQHF
TRBV27	-	TRBJ2-7	CASSALLSSYEQYF
TRBV6-5	-	TRBJ1-1	CASRASGVNTEAFF
TRBV2	TRBD1	TRBJ2-4	CASSELQQGAYVNIQYF
TRBV7-2	TRBD2	TRBJ2-7	CASSWGLLAGGYEQYF
TRBV27	-	TRBJ1-6	CASSSRALKSSYNSPLHF
TRBV5-6	TRBD1	TRBJ2-2	CASSAQGQGPNTGELFF
TRBV4-3	-	TRBJ1-3	CASSQDLVSGNTIYF
TRBV6-2/TRBV6-3	TRBD1	TRBJ2-6	CASTPATGISGANVLTF
TRBV6-5	-	TRBJ2-2	CSRSKPGELFF
TRBV12-3/TRBV12-4	-	TRBJ1-2	CASSRQGFYGYTF
TRBV7-2	-	TRBJ1-1	CASTSMGAMGNTEAFF
TRBV7-2	-	TRBJ2-2	CASSLQGGNTGELFF
TRBV5-1	TRBD2	TRBJ2-1	CASSSLAGKNNEQFF
TRBV3-1/TRBV3-2	-	TRBJ2-2	CASSRRGTGELFF
TRBV12-3/TRBV12-4	-	TRBJ2-1	CASLLRHEQFF
TRBV4-2	-	TRBJ1-5	CASSGDGGNQPQHF
TRBV6-1	-	TRBJ2-7	CASSGGVAESSYEQYF
TRBV5-4	-	TRBJ2-5	CASSLIGGIQETQYF
TRBV7-3	-	TRBJ1-5	CASSLGESQPQHF
TRBV29-1	TRBD1	TRBJ2-1	CSVRQGYNEQFF
TRBV6-5	TRBD1	TRBJ1-6	CASRAPRGANSPLHF
TRBV4-3	TRBD2	TRBJ2-7	CASSQGGGTYEQYF
TRBV5-1	TRBD2	TRBJ2-1	CASSSGTSGRSYNEQFF
TRBV7-9	-	TRBJ1-1	CASSGGVTPREAFF
TRBV7-2	-	TRBJ1-6	CASSLIQTINSPLHF
TRBV25-1	-	TRBJ1-4	CASSESAAEKLFF
TRBV19	-	TRBJ1-1	CASMRGNTEAFF
TRBV11-3	-	TRBJ2-5	CASRRSFGGQETQYF
TRBV7-9	TRBD1	TRBJ1-6	CASSGTGEYNSPLHF
TRBV19	-	TRBJ1-5	CASSRGREINQPQHF
TRBV5-5	-	TRBJ1-6	CASSLVRGSRDSPLHF
TRBV21-1	-	TRBJ1-5	CASSKERGKVHQPQHF
TRBV29-1	-	TRBJ1-2	CSAVHSNYGYTF
TRBV11-3	TRBD1	TRBJ1-2	CASSLSTGGNYGYTF
TRBV7-3	TRBD1	TRBJ2-2	CASSLDARGLSRDTGELFF
TRBV27	TRBD1	TRBJ1-2	CASSPIGTGDLGYTF
TRBV7-8	TRBD1	TRBJ1-6	CASSLGQVDNSPLHF
TRBV25-1	-	TRBJ1-1	CASSDLRQGHTEAFF
TRBV3-1/TRBV3-2	-	TRBJ1-2	CASSAKWTVGYGYTF
TRBV9	TRBD1	TRBJ2-4	CASSVEGASNIQYF
TRBV7-2	TRBD2	TRBJ2-1	CASSPLTLAGGRYNEQFF
TRBV3-1/TRBV3-2	-	TRBJ2-2	CASSQNFNTGELFF
TRBV12-3/TRBV12-4	-	TRBJ1-5	CASSWTANQPQHF
TRBV4-3	TRBD2	TRBJ2-3	CASSQDSLAGSSTDTQYF
TRBV4-1	TRBD1	TRBJ1-4	CASSRQGEKLFF
TRBV7-9	TRBD1	TRBJ1-6	CASSPNRGSSYNSPLHF
TRBV19	-	TRBJ1-4	CASSMGGANEKLFF